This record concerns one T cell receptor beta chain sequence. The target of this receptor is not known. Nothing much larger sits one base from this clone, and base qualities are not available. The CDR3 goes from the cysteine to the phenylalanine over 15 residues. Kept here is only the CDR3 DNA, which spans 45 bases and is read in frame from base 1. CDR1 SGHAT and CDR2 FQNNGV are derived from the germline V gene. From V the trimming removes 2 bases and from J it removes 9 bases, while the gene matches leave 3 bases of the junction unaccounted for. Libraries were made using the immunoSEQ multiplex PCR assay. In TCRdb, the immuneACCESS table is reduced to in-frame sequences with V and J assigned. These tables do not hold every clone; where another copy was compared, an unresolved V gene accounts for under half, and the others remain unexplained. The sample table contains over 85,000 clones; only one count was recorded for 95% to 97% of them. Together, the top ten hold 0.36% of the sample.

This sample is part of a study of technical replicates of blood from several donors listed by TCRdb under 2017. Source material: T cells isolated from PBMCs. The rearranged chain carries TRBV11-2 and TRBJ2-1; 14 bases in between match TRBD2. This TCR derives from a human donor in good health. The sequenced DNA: TGTGCCAGCAGCTTACCCGGACTAGCGGGGGGTGAGCAGTTCTTC. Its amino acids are CASSLPGLAGGEQFF. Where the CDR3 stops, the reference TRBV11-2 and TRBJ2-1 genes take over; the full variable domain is EAGVAQSPRYKIIEKRQSVAFWCNPISGHATLYWYQQILGQGPKLLIQFQNNGVVDDSQLPKDRFSAERLKGVDSTLKIQPAKLEDSAVYLCASSLPGLAGGEQFFGPGTRLTVL.